Each of the 6 T cell receptor beta chains below was sequenced from the same sample in a study of T-cell reconstitution after alpha-beta-depleted transplantation in children. It was with unique molecular identifiers that the TCRbeta library was prepared. TCRdb passed the PCR reads through MiXCR, listing each CDR3 protein once. The sample has over 150,000 distinct CDR3 sequences, about 6.4% seen once. The sample in question was PBMCs from the stem cell graft donor, obtained from the stem cell graft. The source of these receptors is a human donor who donated a stem cell graft to a child with Wiskott-Aldrich syndrome.

This clonotype was recorded many times. The chain is built from TRBV7-8 and TRBJ1-2; perhaps TRBD1 as D (6 bases). The CDR3 contains 18 residues. CDR1 and CDR2 from the germline V gene are SGHVS and FQNEAQ. Trimming removed 2 bases at V and 2 bases at J, with 21 bases between. The CDR3 DNA reads as TGTGCCAGCAGCTTATCCGCCGTGGAGGGGACAAAGAACTATGGCTACACCTTC. Its protein is CASSLSAVEGTKNYGYTF.

This clonotype was recorded a few times. This CDR3 reads CASSLGGPPYNEQFF. CDR3 nucleotide sequence: TGCGCCAGCAGCCTGGGGGGTCCTCCCTACAATGAGCAGTTCTTC. The genes are TRBV5-1 and TRBJ2-1, with D tentatively TRBD2 (6 bases). Per the germline V gene, CDR1 is SGHRS and CDR2 is YFSETQ. The V and J ends lost 4 bases and 2 bases respectively, with 13 bases between them. The CDR3 runs 15 residues.

The V and J genes are TRBV3-1 and TRBJ2-7; D is possibly TRBD1 (7 bases). V dropped 0 bases and J dropped 1 base, with 16 bases sitting between them. In germline, CDR1 is LGHDT, CDR2 YNNKEL (reference sequence). This CDR3 has 17 residues. The CDR3 coding sequence is TGTGCCAGCAGCCAAGATGGAGGGGCAGGGGGTTCCTACGAGCAGTACTTC. This encodes CASSQDGGAGGSYEQYF.

In this sample, this clonotype turned up many times. The V call is TRBV5-4, the J call TRBJ2-2; D is uncertain. CDR3 length equals 18 residues. Germline-derived CDR1 and CDR2 are SGHNT and YYREEE (reference sequence). The germline V and J ends were trimmed by 4 bases and 0 bases, with 19 bases remaining between them. The CDR3 loop reads CASSQPPGRDSNTGELFF. As DNA, the CDR3 is TGTGCCAGCAGCCAACCCCCGGGTAGGGATTCGAACACCGGGGAGCTGTTTTTT. Variable domain in full (rest from reference TRBV5-4 and TRBJ2-2): ETGVTQSPTHLIKTRGQQVTLRCSSQSGHNTVSWYQQALGQGPQFIFQYYREEENGRGNFPPRFSGLQFPNYSSELNVNALELDDSALYLCASSQPPGRDSNTGELFFGEGSRLTVL.

In its sample, this clonotype was seen many times. The rearrangement links TRBV5-1 to TRBJ1-2; D is uncertain. The CDR3 runs to 13 residues. V shed 1 base and J shed 3 bases, with 7 bases lying between them. In germline, CDR1 is SGHRS, CDR2 YFSETQ. The CDR3 is CASSLSPDYGYTF. CDR3 DNA: TGCGCCAGCAGCTTGAGTCCAGACTATGGCTACACCTTC.

This clonotype was seen repeatedly, ten times or more. The V gene is TRBV11-2, the J gene TRBJ2-2; TRBD2 aligns across 8 bases. The trim removed 3 bases at V and 6 bases at J, leaving 12 bases unmatched. The CDR3 totals 17 residues. Germline V gene lookup returns CDR1 SGHAT and CDR2 FQNNGV. CDR3 protein: CASSLGGEREISGELFF. CDR3 nucleotides: TGTGCCAGCAGCTTGGGGGGAGAGCGGGAGATATCCGGGGAGCTGTTTTTT.